The present TCR beta chain was sequenced within a study of T cells after yellow fever vaccination. Across the whole study: Each low-cell-number fraction was prepared by means of SMART-Seq v4 Ultra Low Input.

V gave up 2 bases and J gave up 4 bases; unmatched junction bases: 4. This CDR3 comprises 14 residues. The V gene's germline CDR1 is SGDLS and CDR2 YYNGEE. Study conclusions and caveats: It was a small share of clonotypes that appeared in both CD4 and CD8 compartments. The study re-detected most primary-vaccination clones after the booster (around 96% CD4, around 89% CD8).

A universal primer site and UMIs were added as TCR cDNA was made by 5'RACE template switching. TCRdb independently ran MiXCR on the 5' RACE reads; one entry per CDR3 protein. Of some 670,000 distinct CDR3 sequences in the sample, 9% to 15% were seen once. This clonotype has a handful of counts. As yet, its antigen is unknown. J is TRBJ2-5 and V is TRBV9, with 8 positions matching TRBD2. This specimen consisted of PBMCs, obtained on the day of the yellow fever booster vaccination. This TCR came from a man in his thirties or forties who received the YFV17D yellow fever vaccine. The DNA for the CDR3 is TGTGCCAGCAGCGTCTCTACTAGCGGAGAGACCCAGTACTTC. It translates to CASSVSTSGETQYF. Variable domain in full (rest from reference TRBV9 and TRBJ2-5): DSGVTQTPKHLITATGQRVTLRCSPRSGDLSVYWYQQSLDQGLQFLIQYYNGEERAKGNILERFSAQQFPDLHSELNLSSLELGDSALYFCASSVSTSGETQYFGPGTRLLVL.